The 23 T cell receptor beta chains presented below share a single source sample, sequenced in a study of blood T cell repertoires in COVID-19. Method: immunoSEQ multiplex PCR; TCRdb's copy keeps in-frame clones and lacks some. The sample contains a few hundred thousand clones, roughly 87% of which appear only once. Sequenced sample: peripheral blood. Source of these receptors: a man aged 18 to 29 with active or convalescent COVID-19.

The chain recombines TRBV7-2 with TRBJ2-7, with D possibly TRBD2 on 6 matching bases. Deletions cut 3 bases from V and 6 bases from J, with 15 bases between. This CDR3 is built from 14 residues. Germline V CDR1 and CDR2: SGHTA, FQGNSA. For the CDR3, the DNA is TGTGCCAGCAGCTTGGACGGACTACCTACCGAGCAGTACTTC. Translation gives CASSLDGLPTEQYF.

The CDR3 nucleotides read TGCGCCAGCAGCCAAGAACCCTACCAGGACGAGCAGTACTTC. This encodes CASSQEPYQDEQYF. This sequence joins TRBV4-1 and TRBJ2-7; D is ambiguous. CDR3 length equals 14 residues. The V and J ends lost 0 bases and 5 bases respectively, with 11 bases between them. Germline CDR1 and CDR2: MGHRA and YSYEKL.

V is TRBV9 and J is TRBJ2-6; TRBD1 matches 7 bases. V dropped 1 base and J dropped 0; count of bases not matched to a gene: 4. The CDR3 has 17 amino acids. Germline values: CDR1 SGDLS, CDR2 YYNGEE. For the CDR3, the DNA is TGTGCCAGCAGCGTAAGGACAGGAAGCTCTGGGGCCAACGTCCTGACTTTC. It translates to CASSVRTGSSGANVLTF.

The CDR3, as DNA: TGTGCCAGCGTGGGGGGAAGAAACACCATATATTTT. Amino acids: CASVGGRNTIYF. The gene calls are TRBV2 and TRBJ1-3; D may be TRBD1 (5 bases). Between the trimmed V and J ends, which lost 8 bases and 5 bases, there was a span of 10 bases. The CDR3 is made up of 12 amino acids. CDR1 and CDR2 (germline): SNHLY, FYNNEI.

The CDR3 bases are TGCAGCGTTGATCGGACAGGGGCTAACACTGAAGCTTTCTTT. This encodes CSVDRTGANTEAFF. V and J are TRBV29-1 and TRBJ1-1; 9 nucleotides align to TRBD1. V dropped 3 bases and J dropped 2; count of bases not matched to a gene: 4. The CDR3 covers 14 residues. The germline gives CDR1 SQVTM, CDR2 ANQGSEA.

The rearrangement links TRBV7-9 to TRBJ2-7, with 9 bases that match TRBD1. The junction had 8 bases not matched to a gene; V was cut back by 6 bases and J by 2 bases. The germline gives CDR1 SEHNR, CDR2 FQNEAQ (reference sequence). CDR3 length: 15 amino acids. The CDR3 here is CASRGGQGNPYEQYF. The CDR3 bases are TGTGCCAGCAGAGGGGGACAGGGAAATCCCTACGAGCAGTACTTC. Based on the CDR3 plus reference TRBV7-9 and TRBJ2-7, the full variable domain is DTGVSQNPRHKITKRGQNVTFRCDPISEHNRLYWYRQTLGQGPEFLTYFQNEAQLEKSRLLSDRFSAERPKGSFSTLEIQRTEQGDSAMYLCASRGGQGNPYEQYFGPGTRLTVT.

The chain is built from TRBV24-1 and TRBJ2-3; possibly TRBD1 for D (5 bases). Germline CDR1 reads KGHDR; CDR2 reads SFDVKD. The CDR3 length is 15 residues. The V gene lost 4 bases and the J gene lost 3 bases, with 13 bases spanning the gap. Written as DNA, the CDR3 is TGTGCCACCAGTGAGGTTACAGGTACGACAGATACGCAGTATTTT. Translating it yields CATSEVTGTTDTQYF.

The chain combines TRBV2 with TRBJ2-2; 9 bases line up with TRBD1. CDR3 size: 14 residues. CDR1 and CDR2 (germline): SNHLY, FYNNEI. V gave up 8 bases and J gave up 7 bases; unmatched junction bases: 8. CDR3 in amino acids: CASGGTGLGGELFF. The CDR3 nucleotides are TGTGCCAGCGGGGGGACAGGGCTAGGCGGGGAGCTGTTTTTT.

The chain has TRBV5-1 and TRBJ2-7; 11 nucleotides align to TRBD1. Germline CDR1 reads SGHRS; CDR2 reads YFSETQ. V was clipped by 1 base and J by 3 bases; unmatched bases: 3. The CDR3 totals 15 residues. The CDR3 DNA reads TGCGCCAGCAGCTTGCCGGGACAGGGGGTCTACGAGCAGTACTTC. Translating it yields CASSLPGQGVYEQYF.

The chain couples TRBV28 to TRBJ2-1, with 7 bases lining up with TRBD2. Unmatched junction bases numbered 12, after V lost 6 bases and J lost 7 bases. In germline, CDR1 is MDHEN, CDR2 SYDVKM. This CDR3 is 15 amino acids long. The CDR3 spells CASSRTSVSRNEQFF. The DNA of the CDR3 is TGTGCCAGCAGCCGAACTAGCGTCTCTAGGAATGAGCAGTTCTTC.

The chain carries TRBV18 and TRBJ2-1; TRBD2 aligns across 7 bases. The CDR3 is 15 residues long. The V segment lost 2 bases and the J segment 8 bases; nucleotides outside the gene matches: 9. Germline V lookup: CDR1 KGHSH, CDR2 LQKENI. CDR3 sequence reads: CASSPRGGLGDEQFF. Here the CDR3 DNA reads TGTGCCAGCTCACCAAGGGGAGGGTTGGGCGATGAGCAGTTCTTC.

The J gene is TRBJ1-5, the V gene TRBV19; D remains unclear. V was clipped by 3 bases and J by 6 bases, with 12 bases between them. The CDR3 has 14 amino acids. Germline V gene data show CDR1 as LNHDA and CDR2 as SQIVND (reference sequence). The CDR3 nucleotides read TGTGCCAGTAGTATCCGGGGAGACGCTCAGCCCCAGCATTTT. Encoded protein: CASSIRGDAQPQHF.

CDR3 residues: CASGFPGYGEQFF. CDR3 nucleotide sequence: TGTGCCAGCGGCTTCCCGGGGTACGGTGAGCAGTTCTTC. This sequence joins TRBV28 and TRBJ2-1; D may be TRBD2 (5 bases). Trimming shortened V by 8 bases and J by 9 bases, and 17 bases separated the two germline ends. Germline-derived CDR1 and CDR2 are MDHEN and SYDVKM. The CDR3 totals 13 residues. The whole variable domain, filled in from reference TRBV28 and TRBJ2-1, reads DVKVTQSSRYLVKRTGEKVFLECVQDMDHENMFWYRQDPGLGLRLIYFSYDVKMKEKGDIPEGYSVSREKKERFSLILESASTNQTSMYLCASGFPGYGEQFFGPGTRLTVL.

The chain carries TRBV2 and TRBJ1-6; perhaps TRBD1 as D (5 bases). Germline lookup yields CDR1 SNHLY and CDR2 FYNNEI. This CDR3 spans 15 amino acids. Trimming shortened V by 7 bases and J by 6 bases, and 16 bases separated the two germline ends. The CDR3 bases are TGTGCCAGCAATCCCACCGGGACTCCTAATTCACCCCTCCACTTT. Its translation: CASNPTGTPNSPLHF.

This chain links TRBV28 with TRBJ1-1; TRBD1 matches at 9 bases. Trimming cost V 8 bases and J 3 bases; bases outside gene matches: 7. Germline CDR1 and CDR2: MDHEN and SYDVKM. The CDR3 consists of 14 residues. CDR3 sequence reads: CASYDRGGDTEAFF. In DNA form, the CDR3 reads TGTGCCAGCTATGACAGGGGGGGAGACACTGAAGCTTTCTTT. Full variable domain (outside the CDR3, taken from reference TRBV28 and TRBJ1-1): DVKVTQSSRYLVKRTGEKVFLECVQDMDHENMFWYRQDPGLGLRLIYFSYDVKMKEKGDIPEGYSVSREKKERFSLILESASTNQTSMYLCASYDRGGDTEAFFGQGTRLTVV.

This clone has a handful of counts. The J gene is TRBJ1-5, the V gene TRBV4-1; possible D gene TRBD1, 6 bases. Germline-derived CDR1 and CDR2 are MGHRA and YSYEKL. There are 14 residues in the CDR3. V gave up 1 base and J gave up 2 bases, with 6 bases separating them. The CDR3 spells CASSQAGGNQPQHF. In DNA, the CDR3 is TGCGCCAGCAGCCAAGCAGGGGGCAATCAGCCCCAGCATTTT.

J is TRBJ1-1 and V is TRBV5-1; 8 bases fit TRBD1. The CDR3 spans 15 residues. CDR1 and CDR2 from the germline V gene are SGHRS and YFSETQ. The ends lost 4 bases at V and 11 bases at J; junction bases unmatched: 16. CDR3 DNA sequence: TGCGCCAGCAGCCACACTGGACAGGGCAGAGAAAACGCTTTCTTT. It encodes CASSHTGQGRENAFF. Looking up the rest from reference TRBV5-1 and TRBJ1-1 gives the full variable domain: KAGVTQTPRYLIKTRGQQVTLSCSPISGHRSVSWYQQTPGQGLQFLFEYFSETQRNKGNFPGRFSGRQFSNSRSEMNVSTLELGDSALYLCASSHTGQGRENAFFGQGTRLTVV.

The chain links TRBV19 to TRBJ1-1; 8 bases map to TRBD1. The V segment lost 8 bases and the J segment 7 bases; nucleotides outside the gene matches: 6. Germline CDR1 and CDR2: LNHDA and SQIVND (reference sequence). There are 12 residues in the CDR3. As DNA, the CDR3 is TGTGCCAGTGGATTAGACAGGGGTGAAGCTTTCTTT. Translation: CASGLDRGEAFF.

This chain joins TRBV4-1 and TRBJ2-6, with a weak D call TRBD2 (5 bases). Germline values: CDR1 MGHRA, CDR2 YSYEKL. The CDR3 is 18 residues long. Trimming removed 0 bases from V and 0 bases from J, with 12 bases in between. The CDR3 here is CASSQDVARSSGANVLTF. Written as DNA, the CDR3 is TGCGCCAGCAGCCAAGATGTAGCGCGAAGCTCTGGGGCCAACGTCCTGACTTTC.

The V gene is TRBV27, the J gene TRBJ1-1, with D tentatively TRBD1 (5 bases). This CDR3 is 15 amino acids long. In germline, CDR1 is MNHEY, CDR2 SMNVEV (reference sequence). V lost 1 base to trimming and J lost 0 bases, with 9 bases between them. The CDR3 DNA is TGTGCCAGCAGTTTATTGGGGGGGATGAACACTGAAGCTTTCTTT. Its translation is CASSLLGGMNTEAFF.

The chain has TRBV9 and TRBJ2-2, with D unclear. CDR1 and CDR2 from the germline V gene are SGDLS and YYNGEE. The length of the CDR3 is 16 residues. Trimming left V 0 bases short and J 8 bases short, with 17 bases between. This chain's CDR3 is CASSVEIEVASGELFF. Here the CDR3 DNA reads TGTGCCAGCAGCGTAGAGATCGAGGTAGCTTCAGGGGAGCTGTTTTTT.

This clone was picked up many times. The chain uses TRBV18 and TRBJ2-7, with a possible D match to TRBD1 (5 bases). With 1 base removed from V and 2 bases from J, the gap between germline ends came to 12 bases. Germline-derived CDR1 and CDR2 are KGHSH and LQKENI. There are 15 residues in the CDR3. This CDR3 is CASSPRRELPYEQYF. CDR3 coding DNA: TGTGCCAGCTCACCACGCAGGGAACTTCCCTACGAGCAGTACTTC.

The rearrangement uses TRBV24-1 and TRBJ1-2; D is unresolved. The CDR3 spans 16 residues. CDR1 KGHDR and CDR2 SFDVKD come from the germline V gene. Trimming took 7 bases from V and 6 from J, leaving 23 bases between them. The chain's CDR3 is CATSMGFLTGVDGYTF. The CDR3 nucleotides read TGTGCCACCAGCATGGGGTTCTTGACGGGAGTGGATGGCTACACCTTC.